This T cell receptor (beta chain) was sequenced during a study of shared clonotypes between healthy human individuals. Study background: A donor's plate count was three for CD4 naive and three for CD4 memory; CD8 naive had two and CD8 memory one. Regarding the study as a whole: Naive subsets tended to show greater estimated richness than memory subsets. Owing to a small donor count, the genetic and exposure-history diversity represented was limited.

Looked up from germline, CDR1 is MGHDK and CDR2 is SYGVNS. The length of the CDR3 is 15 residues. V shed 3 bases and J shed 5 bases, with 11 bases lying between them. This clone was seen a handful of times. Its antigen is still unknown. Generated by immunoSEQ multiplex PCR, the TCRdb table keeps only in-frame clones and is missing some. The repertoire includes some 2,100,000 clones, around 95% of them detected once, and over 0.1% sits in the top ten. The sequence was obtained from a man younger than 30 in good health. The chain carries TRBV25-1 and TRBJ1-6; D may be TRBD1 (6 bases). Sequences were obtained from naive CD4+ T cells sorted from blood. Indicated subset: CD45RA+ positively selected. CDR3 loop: CASSERQEHNSPLHF. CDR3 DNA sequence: TGTGCCAGCAGTGAGCGACAGGAGCATAATTCACCCCTCCACTTT.